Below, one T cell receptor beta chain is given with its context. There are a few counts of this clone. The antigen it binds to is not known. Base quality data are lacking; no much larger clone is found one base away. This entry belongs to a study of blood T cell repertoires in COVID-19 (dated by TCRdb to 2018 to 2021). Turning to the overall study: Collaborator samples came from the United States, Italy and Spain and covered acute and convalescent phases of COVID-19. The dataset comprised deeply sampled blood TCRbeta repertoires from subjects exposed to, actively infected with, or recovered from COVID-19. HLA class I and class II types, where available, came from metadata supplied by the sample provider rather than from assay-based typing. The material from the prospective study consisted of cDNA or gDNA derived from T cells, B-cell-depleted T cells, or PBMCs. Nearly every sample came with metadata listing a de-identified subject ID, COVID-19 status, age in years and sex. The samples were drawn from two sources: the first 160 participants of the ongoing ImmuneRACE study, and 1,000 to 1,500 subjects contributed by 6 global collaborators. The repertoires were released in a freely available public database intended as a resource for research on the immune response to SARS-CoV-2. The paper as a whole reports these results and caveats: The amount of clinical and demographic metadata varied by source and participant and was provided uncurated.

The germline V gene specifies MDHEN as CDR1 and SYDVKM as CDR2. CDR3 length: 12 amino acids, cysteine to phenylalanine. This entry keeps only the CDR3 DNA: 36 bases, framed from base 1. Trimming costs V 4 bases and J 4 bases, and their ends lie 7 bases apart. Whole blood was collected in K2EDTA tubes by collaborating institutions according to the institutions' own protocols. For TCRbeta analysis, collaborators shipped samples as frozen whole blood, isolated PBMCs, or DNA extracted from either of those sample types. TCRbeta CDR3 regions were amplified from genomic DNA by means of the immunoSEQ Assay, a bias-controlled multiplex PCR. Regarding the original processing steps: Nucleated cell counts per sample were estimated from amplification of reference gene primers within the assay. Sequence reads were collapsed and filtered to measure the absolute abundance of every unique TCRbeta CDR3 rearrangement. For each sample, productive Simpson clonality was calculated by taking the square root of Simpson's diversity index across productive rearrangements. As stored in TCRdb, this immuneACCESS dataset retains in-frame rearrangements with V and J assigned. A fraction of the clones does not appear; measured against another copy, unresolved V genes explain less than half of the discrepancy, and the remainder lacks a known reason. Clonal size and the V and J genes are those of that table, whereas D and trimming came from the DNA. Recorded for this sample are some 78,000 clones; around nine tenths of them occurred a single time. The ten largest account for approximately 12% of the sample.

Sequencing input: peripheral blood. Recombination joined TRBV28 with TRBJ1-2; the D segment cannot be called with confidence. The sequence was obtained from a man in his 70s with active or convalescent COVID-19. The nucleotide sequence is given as TGTGCCAGCAGTTACTCTGGCTATGGCTACACCTTC. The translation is CASSYSGYGYTF.